A selection of T cell receptor beta chains follows, all from one sample in a study of human T cells and chemical hapten exposure. Each CDR3 protein gets one entry after TCRdb re-called the 5' RACE reads with MiXCR. There are about 80,000 distinct CDR3 sequences in the sample; approximately 15% occur only once, and almost 7% lies in the top ten. The receptors were gathered from a female donor in good health. Both conserved end residues are part of each CDR3. D genes are given only for firm matches. The size field is filled for only some rows; it gives once, few, many or a size class.

size: few; J: TRBJ2-4; D: NA; V: TRBV6-2/TRBV6-3; DNA: TGTGCCAGCAGTTACTCGACGGGGGACTCCTCCCGAGGCTGGGCCAAAAACATTCAGTACTTC; CDR3: CASSYSTGDSSRGWAKNIQYF
size: many; J: TRBJ2-3; D: NA; V: TRBV2; DNA: TGTGCCAGCACGATTACGGCTGCCGAGGATACGCAGTATTTT; CDR3: CASTITAAEDTQYF
size: NA; J: TRBJ1-1; D: TRBD1; V: TRBV27; DNA: TGTGCCAGCAGTTGGGGACAGGGGAACACTGAAGCTTTCTTT; CDR3: CASSWGQGNTEAFF
size: NA; J: TRBJ2-5; D: NA; V: TRBV5-1; DNA: TGCGCCAGCAACCCGGGCTCAGGAGAGACCCAGTACTTC; CDR3: CASNPGSGETQYF
size: many; J: TRBJ1-5; D: TRBD1; V: TRBV6-6; DNA: TGTGCCAGCAGTAACCACCGACAGGGAAGAAATCAGCCCCAGCATTTT; CDR3: CASSNHRQGRNQPQHF
size: NA; J: TRBJ1-1; D: TRBD1; V: TRBV10-2; DNA: TGCGCCAGCCTTAAAGAGACAGGGACCCGCACTGAAGCTTTCTTT; CDR3: CASLKETGTRTEAFF
size: NA; J: TRBJ2-1; D: NA; V: TRBV28; DNA: TGTGCCAGCAGTTCTACAGGGTACAATGAGCAGTTCTTC; CDR3: CASSSTGYNEQFF
size: NA; J: TRBJ2-7; D: NA; V: TRBV6-2/TRBV6-3; DNA: TGTGCCAGCGGGGAGAGGGCCTACGAGCAGTACTTC; CDR3: CASGERAYEQYF
size: NA; J: TRBJ2-5; D: NA; V: TRBV4-1; DNA: TGCGCCAGCAGCCCATCCACGGAGACCCAGTACTTC; CDR3: CASSPSTETQYF
size: few; J: TRBJ2-3; D: TRBD1; V: TRBV6-1; DNA: TGTGCCAGCAGCGCGGGACAGGGGGCTTTCACAGATACGCAGTATTTT; CDR3: CASSAGQGAFTDTQYF
size: few; J: TRBJ2-1; D: NA; V: TRBV6-4; DNA: TGTGCCAGCAGTGACTTCGCGGGGAGCTACAATGAGCAGTTCTTC; CDR3: CASSDFAGSYNEQFF
size: NA; J: TRBJ1-4; D: NA; V: TRBV19; DNA: TGTGCCAGTAGTATAACCTCCCGCGGTGAAAAACTGTTTTTT; CDR3: CASSITSRGEKLFF
size: NA; J: TRBJ1-5; D: NA; V: TRBV28; DNA: TGTGCCAGCAGGTCCAGTGATCAGCCCCAGCATTTT; CDR3: CASRSSDQPQHF
size: NA; J: TRBJ2-7; D: TRBD1; V: TRBV11-2; DNA: TGTGCCAGCAGCTTAGAAGCGACAGGGGCCCACGAGCAGTACTTC; CDR3: CASSLEATGAHEQYF
size: few; J: TRBJ2-5; D: TRBD2; V: TRBV12-3/TRBV12-4; DNA: TGTGCCAGCAGTTTAGCCCGGGAGGGAGAGACCCAGTACTTC; CDR3: CASSLAREGETQYF
size: few; J: TRBJ2-3; D: TRBD2; V: TRBV20-1; DNA: TGCAGTGCTACCGCCCTAGCGGGAGCCGTTGTTGTTACGCAGTATTTT; CDR3: CSATALAGAVVVTQYF
size: NA; J: TRBJ2-2; D: NA; V: TRBV9; DNA: TGTGCCAGCAGCGTGGACGCGACGAACACCGGGGAGCTGTTTTTT; CDR3: CASSVDATNTGELFF
size: few; J: TRBJ1-1; D: NA; V: TRBV12-3/TRBV12-4; DNA: TGTGCCAGCAGCTGGACCTTGAACACTGAAGCTTTCTTT; CDR3: CASSWTLNTEAFF
size: NA; J: TRBJ1-4; D: NA; V: TRBV5-1; DNA: TGCGCCAGCAGCTTGGTTCAGGGGCCGGATGAAAAACTGTTTTTT; CDR3: CASSLVQGPDEKLFF
size: few; J: TRBJ1-5; D: NA; V: TRBV5-8; DNA: TGTGCCAGCAGCTTAACGGACGGGAATCAGCCCCAGCATTTT; CDR3: CASSLTDGNQPQHF
size: once; J: TRBJ1-2; D: NA; V: TRBV5-8; DNA: TGTGCCAGCAGCTTAAGGGACGACGAATATGGCTACACCTTC; CDR3: CASSLRDDEYGYTF
size: NA; J: TRBJ2-7; D: NA; V: TRBV5-6; DNA: TGTGCCAGCAGCTTAGTACGCTCCGAGCAGTACTTC; CDR3: CASSLVRSEQYF